This T cell receptor beta chain was identified in a study of a mutant IDH1 vaccine in newly diagnosed glioma. For the study at large: Those enrolled had earlier been treated with radiotherapy, temozolomide, or both, mostly both.

Germline-derived CDR1 and CDR2 are SNHLY and FYNNEI. V was shortened by 7 bases and J by 5 bases, with 12 bases between the two germline ends. CDR3 length equals 13 residues. Regarding time point: week 47, end of study. The vaccine gave 300 ug of a 20-mer mutant IDH1 peptide subcutaneously per dose. Data came from immunoSEQ multiplex PCR; TCRdb stores just in-frame clones and leaves some out. The table lists about 50,000 clones, around 80% of them singletons. Regarding this clone: The antigen remains undetermined.

Here the sequenced sample was PBMCs, taken from a glioma patient whose treatment included an IDH1 peptide vaccine. This sequence was found in a middle-aged woman with glioma. Some clones in this sample may be carry-over from other donors' samples. The V and J genes are TRBV2 and TRBJ1-5, with D possibly being TRBD1 (5 bases). CDR3 amino acids: CASMVGVDQPQHF. The CDR3 nucleotides are TGTGCCAGCATGGTAGGGGTTGATCAGCCCCAGCATTTT.